This T cell receptor beta chain was found in a study of CD8+CD57+ T cells in acquired aplastic anemia. Overall study context: The study obtained an average of roughly 3 ug of DNA from sorted CD4+ and CD8+ cells.

Regarding this clonotype: Its target is not known.

Study-level findings and limits: The study identified about 30 CD8+ CDR3 sequences shared by patients and controls. With respect to CD8+ Simpson's diversity, patients and controls did not differ significantly.

In patients chosen for sequencing, flow cytometry had shown CD8+CD57+ cell expansion. The CDR3 is 17 residues long. Per germline, CDR1 MNHEY and CDR2 SMNVEV (reference sequence). The V gene lost 4 bases and the J gene lost 4 bases, with 22 bases spanning the gap. Genomic DNA served as template for TCR beta VDJ and CDR3 profiling. TCRdb re-derived calls from the reads in MiXCR, one entry per CDR3 protein. The sample holds 450,000 to 550,000 distinct CDR3 sequences, under 40% seen once. The rearrangement joins TRBV27 to TRBJ1-2, with D perhaps matching TRBD1 (6 bases). Input material: sorted CD4+, CD8+, or CD8+CD57+ T cells (not recorded which) from PBMCs. The receptor was isolated from a human donor with aplastic anemia. CDR3 sequence reads: CASSSLTEQGRLYGYTF. CDR3 DNA: TGTGCCAGCAGTTCGCTCACCGAACAGGGACGGCTCTATGGCTACACCTTC.